This entry is about one T cell receptor beta chain. Its cognate antigen has yet to be identified. No much larger clone exists at a distance of one base, and base qualities are not known. This sample was taken from a study of blood T cells in healthy people across ages (dated by TCRdb to between 2015 and 2017). For the study in its entirety: In model experiments, roughly one uniquely barcoded TCR beta cDNA molecule per two T cells was captured by template switching. The donors were divided into four age groups: young (average roughly 15 years), middle-aged (around 37), aged (approximately 62) and long-lived (approximately 74). To avoid experimental bias, donors of different ages were randomly spread across the sequencing lanes. To track age-related changes in TCR beta repertoire diversity, the study relied on deep sequencing normalized with unique cDNA molecular identifiers. Two additional independent replicas of 1 million unique cDNA reads from the same blood draw were analyzed for two donors (one aged 18 to 30 and one aged 80 or older).

The donors were under 40 Caucasian individuals from Russia, aged roughly 6 to 100 years, who were systemically healthy. Roughly 9.5 milliliters of peripheral blood were drawn from each donor into EDTA-treated Vacutainer tubes. Ficoll-Paque density-gradient centrifugation was used to isolate PBMCs, with at least 6 million per sample. Total RNA was extracted from PBMCs with Trizol reagent, with at least 6 micrograms obtained per sample. The percentages of naive CD45RAhigh/CD27high T cells were determined by flow cytometry on a PBMC aliquot from every donor. Measured from the cysteine to the phenylalanine, the CDR3 is 13 residues long. The kept DNA is CDR3 alone, 39 bases in frame from the first base. Per the germline V gene (reference sequence), PRHDT is the CDR1 and FYEKMQ is the CDR2. The germline V and J ends show losses of 3 bases and 17 bases respectively, and no gene match explains 9 bases of the junction.

Study-wide findings and limitations: Observed TCR beta diversity per million T cells fell roughly linearly with age, and a significant reduction was already apparent by age around 40. Compared with the aged group, more naive CD4+ T cells, fewer expanded clones and increased TCR diversity were shown by the long-lived group, suggesting age selection. Estimates of total diversity based on one million sequenced T cells were considered lower bounds and underestimates. Conclusive comparison of naive and antigen-experienced compartments was prevented by the profiling of bulk unsorted PBMCs. There was a strong correlation between observed TCR beta diversity and the percentage of naive T cells measured by flow cytometry. Donor CMV infection status was unknown, potentially confounding age-related changes in expanded clonotypes.

Libraries were prepared through 5' RACE. The data were produced on an Illumina HiSeq 2500. The second PCR ran for about 6 to 11 cycles and used a J-beta primer mix along with a sample-barcoded 5' primer. A template-switch 5' adaptor carrying 12 random nucleotides introduced a unique molecular identifier onto each TCR beta cDNA molecule. Each sample yielded at least 3 million CDR3-containing paired-end reads. First-strand cDNA was synthesized from all RNA with the Mint cDNA synthesis kit, primed by a TRBC-specific oligonucleotide. After uracil-DNA glycosylase treatment, a first 18-cycle PCR used universal primers M1SS and BC2_uni_R on all cDNA. As for the authors' bioinformatics: Normalization of each sample was performed by random selection of 1 million high-quality reads, each carrying a distinct molecular identifier. Instead of being binned into consensus sequences, reads with shared molecular identifiers were discarded. CDR3 identification, clonotype clustering and error correction used MiTCR with a Q25 quality threshold and the strictest error-elimination algorithm. A nonparametric unseen species model with Euler transformation was used to estimate lower-bound total TCR beta diversity. Using fastp at Q25 and MiXCR, TCRdb reprocessed the public reads and kept productive beta chains. Rows merge per CDR3 protein into single entries with the most common DNA and genes. The V and J calls were determined by TCRdb, not by the authors. The sample table shows 910,000 or so distinct CDR3 sequences, and around 54% are seen once. The ten largest clones add up to about 22% of the sample.

The chain couples TRBV13 to TRBJ2-6; 8 central nucleotides agree with TRBD1. This TCR was sampled from a woman aged 55-69 years in good health. Source material: blood. In nucleotide form, the sequence is TGTGCCAGCAGCTTTTGGACAGGGCCTAAGGTGACTTTC. The encoded protein is CASSFWTGPKVTF.